Each of the 21 T cell receptor beta chains below was sequenced from the same sample in a study of OX40 agonist ivuxolimab in advanced cancers. The protocol was immunoSEQ multiplex PCR, while the TCRdb copy is restricted to in-frame clones and leaves out a portion. The sample contains about 120,000 clones, roughly 95% of which appear only once. The input for sequencing was CD4+ or CD8+ T cells sorted from blood, taken in a trial of the OX40 agonist ivuxolimab. The receptors come from an adult with an advanced solid tumor such as melanoma, head and neck, liver or kidney cancer.

CDR3 nucleotides: TGTGCCAGCTTCGGAGCCAGCGGGAGAAATCATGAGCAGTTCTTC. Its translation is CASFGASGRNHEQFF. J is TRBJ2-1 and V is TRBV27, with 8 bases that match TRBD2. The CDR3 covers 15 residues. After removal of 8 bases from V and 8 bases from J, the junction contained 14 bases not matched to a gene. Germline V gives CDR1 MNHEY, CDR2 SMNVEV (reference sequence).

The rearrangement uses TRBV19 and TRBJ1-3; TRBD1 matches at 7 bases. The CDR3 is made up of 17 amino acids. CDR1 and CDR2 from the germline V gene are LNHDA and SQIVND (reference sequence). V shed 5 bases and J 4 bases; nucleotides not matched to a gene: 14. The CDR3 sequence is CASSLSTGVRRGNTIYF. The CDR3 DNA reads TGTGCCAGTAGTCTAAGTACAGGGGTCCGACGCGGAAACACCATATATTTT.

The chain recombines TRBV9 with TRBJ2-1, with TRBD2 matching over 7 bases. With V trimmed by 0 bases and J by 0 bases, 0 bases remained unmatched. CDR3 length: 15 amino acids. CDR1 is SGDLS and CDR2 is YYNGEE in the germline V gene. The CDR3 sequence is CASSVGEGSYNEQFF. The CDR3, as DNA: TGTGCCAGCAGCGTAGGGGAGGGCTCCTACAATGAGCAGTTCTTC.

The chain combines TRBV4-1 with TRBJ1-1, with 8 nucleotides matching TRBD1. Germline-derived CDR1 and CDR2 are MGHRA and YSYEKL. The V and J ends lost 1 base and 4 bases, in that order; junction bases with no gene match: 11. The length of the CDR3 is 17 residues. This CDR3 reads CASSQAPGGRLSTEAFF. CDR3 DNA: TGCGCCAGCAGCCAAGCTCCAGGGGGCCGGTTGAGCACTGAAGCTTTCTTT.

This rearrangement joins TRBV5-5 to TRBJ2-7; D possibly uses TRBD1 or TRBD2 (5 bases each). The germline V gene has CDR1 SGHKS and CDR2 YYEKEE (reference sequence). The CDR3 contains 12 residues. Trimming took 3 bases from V and 7 from J, leaving 11 bases between them. In DNA, the CDR3 is TGTGCCAGCAGCTCCCGGGACGGGGAGCAGTACTTC. Its translation is CASSSRDGEQYF.

The J gene is TRBJ2-7, the V gene TRBV6-5; 9 bases agree with TRBD1. V lost 6 bases to trimming and J lost 6 bases; unmatched junction nucleotides: 6. The CDR3 is 13 residues long. The germline CDR1 and CDR2 sequences are MNHEY and SVGAGI. CDR3 sequence reads: CASRGTGKGEQYF. DNA of the CDR3: TGTGCCAGCAGAGGGACAGGGAAGGGCGAGCAGTACTTC.

The chain combines TRBV5-6 with TRBJ1-2, with TRBD1 matching over 7 bases. The CDR3 runs 15 residues. The junction had 6 bases not matched to a gene; V was cut back by 0 bases and J by 4 bases. The germline V gene encodes CDR1 SGHDT and CDR2 YYEEEE. The CDR3 spells CASSLGWAGGYGYTF. For the CDR3, the DNA is TGTGCCAGCAGCTTGGGTTGGGCAGGGGGCTATGGCTACACCTTC. The complete variable domain, with remaining parts taken from reference TRBV5-6 and TRBJ1-2, reads DAGVTQSPTHLIKTRGQQVTLRCSPKSGHDTVSWYQQALGQGPQFIFQYYEEEERQRGNFPDRFSGHQFPNYSSELNVNALLLGDSALYLCASSLGWAGGYGYTFGSGTRLTVV.

This clone was observed a single time. The chain has TRBV9 and TRBJ1-3, with TRBD1 matching 8 bases. Germline CDR1 and CDR2: SGDLS and YYNGEE. The CDR3 is 15 amino acids. V lost 5 bases, J lost 0 bases, and 4 bases stayed unmatched. The CDR3 DNA reads TGTGCCAGCAGGACCGGGACAGGCTCTGGAAACACCATATATTTT. It specifies CASRTGTGSGNTIYF.

The V and J genes are TRBV7-9 and TRBJ2-2; 10 positions agree with TRBD1. The V and J ends lost 5 bases and 5 bases, in that order; junction bases with no gene match: 5. CDR1 is SEHNR and CDR2 is FQNEAQ in the germline V gene (reference sequence). The CDR3 is 15 amino acids. CDR3 in amino acids: CASSPRQGATGELFF. CDR3 nucleotides: TGTGCCAGCAGCCCCAGACAGGGGGCTACCGGGGAGCTGTTTTTT.

The table lists this clone with a few counts. The chain combines TRBV6-6 with TRBJ1-1; D unclear. V lost 2 bases to trimming and J lost 11 bases, with 12 bases between them. Germline V CDR1 and CDR2: MNHNY, SVGAGI (reference sequence). This CDR3 comprises 12 residues. The DNA for the CDR3 is TGTGCCAGCAGTTACGTTTCGGCGGGGGCTTTCTTT. Translated, it gives CASSYVSAGAFF.

This clone has only one observation. The chain joins TRBV19 to TRBJ2-2, with 11 bases matching TRBD1. The germline gives CDR1 LNHDA, CDR2 SQIVND (reference sequence). Trimming took 7 bases from V and 6 from J; bases not matched to a gene: 7. The CDR3 has 15 amino acids. CDR3 loop: CASTLGQGASGELFF. CDR3 DNA sequence: TGTGCCAGTACTTTAGGACAGGGGGCATCCGGGGAGCTGTTTTTT.

The V call is TRBV7-2, the J call TRBJ2-7, with 8 positions matching TRBD1. CDR1 is SGHTA, CDR2 FQGNSA, per germline. CDR3 size: 13 residues. Trimming took 5 bases from V and 3 from J; bases not matched to a gene: 3. Written as DNA, the CDR3 is TGTGCCAGCAGCAGAGGGACAGGCTACGAGCAGTACTTC. This codes for CASSRGTGYEQYF. The entire variable domain, with the rest obtained from reference TRBV7-2 and TRBJ2-7, is as follows: GAGVSQSPSNKVTEKGKDVELRCDPISGHTALYWYRQSLGQGLEFLIYFQGNSAPDKSGLPSDRFSAERTGGSVSTLTIQRTQQEDSAVYLCASSRGTGYEQYFGPGTRLTVT.

This clone was counted a few times. V and J are TRBV9 and TRBJ1-1, with 9 bases aligning to TRBD1. The trim removed 4 bases at V and 7 bases at J, leaving 2 bases unmatched. The germline V gene has CDR1 SGDLS and CDR2 YYNGEE. The CDR3 has 12 amino acids. The CDR3 nucleotides are TGTGCCAGCAGCCCGGACAGGGGTGAAGCTTTCTTT. This sequence encodes CASSPDRGEAFF.

The rearrangement uses TRBV7-8 and TRBJ1-1; D possibly corresponds to TRBD1 (6 bases). CDR3 length: 17 residues. From germline, CDR1 is SGHVS and CDR2 FQNEAQ. The V end lost 1 base, the J end lost 3 bases, and 18 bases lay between the germline ends. The DNA for the CDR3 is TGTGCCAGCAGCTTAGTGGCGGGGGGCCCAGGTTACACTGAAGCTTTCTTT. Protein sequence: CASSLVAGGPGYTEAFF.

This clone showed up just once. The V gene is TRBV18, the J gene TRBJ2-5; D perhaps matches TRBD2 (6 bases). Per germline, CDR1 KGHSH and CDR2 LQKENI. The CDR3 runs 15 residues. The V gene lost 3 bases and the J gene lost 1 base, with 12 bases spanning the gap. Here the CDR3 DNA reads TGTGCCAGCTCACCGTTAGCGGCGGTCCAAGAGACCCAGTACTTC. Protein product: CASSPLAAVQETQYF.

The gene calls are TRBV7-8 and TRBJ1-1; 7 positions match TRBD1. V lost 2 bases, J lost 4 bases, and 7 bases stayed unmatched. Germline-derived CDR1 and CDR2 are SGHVS and FQNEAQ. The CDR3 length is 15 residues. CDR3 protein: CASSLRDSAGTEAFF. As DNA, the CDR3 is TGTGCCAGCAGCTTAAGGGACAGTGCCGGCACTGAAGCTTTCTTT.

This rearrangement joins TRBV5-4 to TRBJ2-5; 7 nucleotides agree with TRBD2. The V and J ends lost 0 bases and 5 bases, in that order; junction bases with no gene match: 7. In germline, CDR1 is SGHNT, CDR2 YYREEE (reference sequence). CDR3 size: 15 residues. The CDR3 loop is CASSLGGGGRETQYF. CDR3 sequence (DNA): TGTGCCAGCAGCTTGGGTGGCGGGGGACGGGAGACCCAGTACTTC.

This clone was counted once. V gene TRBV7-3 combines with J gene TRBJ2-3, with TRBD2 matching 9 bases. V lost 6 bases, J lost 0 bases, and 4 bases stayed unmatched. Germline CDR1 SGHTA, CDR2 FQGTGA. The length of the CDR3 is 15 residues. The CDR3 DNA follows: TGTGCCAGCAGTCTTAGCGGGAGTAGCACAGATACGCAGTATTTT. Encoded protein: CASSLSGSSTDTQYF.

The sample holds one count of this clone. The chain combines TRBV28 with TRBJ1-5, with D maybe TRBD1 (6 bases). Trimming shortened V by 5 bases and J by 7 bases, and 21 bases separated the two germline ends. In germline, CDR1 is MDHEN, CDR2 SYDVKM. The CDR3 totals 16 residues. The CDR3 is CASSPLRGASGQPQHF. The CDR3 DNA reads TGTGCCAGCAGTCCCCTTAGGGGGGCATCGGGACAGCCCCAGCATTTT.

This chain uses TRBV5-8 with TRBJ2-5; TRBD2 matches 11 bases. Germline V gives CDR1 SGHTS, CDR2 YDEGEE. The CDR3 contains 16 residues. The V and J ends lost 4 bases and 1 base, in that order; junction bases with no gene match: 6. The CDR3 sequence: CASSKILAGGQETQYF. CDR3 in DNA: TGTGCCAGCAGCAAAATTCTAGCGGGGGGCCAAGAGACCCAGTACTTC.

This chain connects TRBV28 to TRBJ1-1; 8 positions agree with TRBD1. The CDR3 sequence is 13 residues long. V lost 3 bases and J lost 11; bases outside the gene matches: 8. Looked up from germline, CDR1 is MDHEN and CDR2 is SYDVKM. As DNA, the CDR3 is TGTGCCAGCAGTTTGCCCCGACAGGGGTACGCTTTCTTT. Encoded protein: CASSLPRQGYAFF.